The rows below give T cell receptor beta chains drawn from one sample of a study of blood T cells in healthy people across ages. Each CDR3 protein is one row after TCRdb ran MiXCR on the 5' RACE reads. The sample yields around 1.5 million distinct CDR3 sequences, roughly 32% seen once. Material: blood. These receptor sequences come from a woman in her twenties or thirties in good health. Both conserved end residues are part of each CDR3. A D gene is named only where the DNA matches it firmly. Expanded clones are given a class, and other clones once, few, many or no size at all.

CSVDEGRTTEAFF | TGCAGCGTTGACGAGGGGAGGACCACTGAAGCTTTCTTT | TRBJ1-1 | TRBV29-1 | few | NA
CASRRTSGPQETQYF | TGTGCCAGTAGAAGGACTAGCGGACCCCAAGAGACCCAGTACTTC | TRBJ2-5 | TRBV19 | NA | TRBD2
CASSLSPTIASGRVRNTQYF | TGTGCCAGCAGTTTATCGCCTACAATAGCTAGCGGGAGGGTTAGAAATACGCAGTATTTT | TRBJ2-3 | TRBV27 | NA | TRBD2
CASRPSEPGPEVYGYTF | TGTGCCAGCAGACCCTCTGAACCGGGACCCGAGGTCTATGGCTACACCTTC | TRBJ1-2 | TRBV28 | NA | NA
CASSLGMSNEQYF | TGTGCCAGCAGTTTAGGGATGTCCAACGAGCAGTACTTC | TRBJ2-7 | TRBV6-6 | few | NA
CASSFGGIDTQYF | TGTGCCAGCAGCTTCGGCGGGATTGATACGCAGTATTTT | TRBJ2-3 | TRBV7-9 | NA | NA
CASSLGQGFPSGANVLTF | TGTGCCAGCAGCTTAGGACAGGGATTCCCCTCTGGGGCCAACGTCCTGACTTTC | TRBJ2-6 | TRBV7-3 | NA | TRBD1
CASSETTVSQPQHF | TGTGCCAGCAGTGAGACAACAGTGAGTCAGCCCCAGCATTTT | TRBJ1-5 | TRBV6-1 | NA | NA
CASSFLTNSYEQYF | TGCGCCAGCAGCTTCTTGACAAATTCCTACGAGCAGTACTTC | TRBJ2-7 | TRBV5-1 | NA | NA
CSAIDRGRNQPQHF | TGCAGTGCCATCGACAGGGGACGGAATCAGCCCCAGCATTTT | TRBJ1-5 | TRBV20-1 | NA | TRBD1
CASSAWDTGSYEQYF | TGTGCCAGCAGCGCTTGGGACACCGGTTCCTACGAGCAGTACTTC | TRBJ2-7 | TRBV7-9 | NA | NA
CAWSAGLHEQYF | TGTGCCTGGAGCGCGGGGCTCCACGAGCAGTACTTC | TRBJ2-7 | TRBV30 | NA | NA
CSVEVRNNYGYTF | TGCAGCGTTGAAGTGCGTAATAACTATGGCTACACCTTC | TRBJ1-2 | TRBV29-1 | many | NA
CASSSLTGDGYTF | TGTGCCAGCAGCTCGCTGACAGGGGATGGCTACACCTTC | TRBJ1-2 | TRBV7-8 | NA | TRBD1
CASSLGTSGRTGAQFF | TGTGCCAGCAGTTTAGGGACTAGCGGGAGGACCGGGGCGCAGTTCTTC | TRBJ2-1 | TRBV27 | NA | TRBD2
CASSVDFSGASGANVLTF | TGTGCCAGCAGCGTAGATTTTAGCGGTGCCTCTGGGGCCAACGTCCTGACTTTC | TRBJ2-6 | TRBV9 | few | NA
CASSFSGPASTDTQYF | TGTGCCAGCAGCTTTTCTGGTCCTGCTAGCACAGATACGCAGTATTTT | TRBJ2-3 | TRBV7-3 | NA | NA